These 28 T cell receptor beta chains were all obtained from the same sample, sequenced in a study of cytomegalovirus exposure and HLA in healthy donors. The PCR contained 60 Vbeta and 13 Jbeta primers. The method was immunoSEQ multiplex PCR; TCRdb's version includes in-frame clones alone and lacks a portion of them. Of some 70,000 clones in the sample, about 80% were seen once. The source material was PBMCs. All receptors come from a man in his late teens or twenties in good health and CMV-seropositive.

In this sample, this clone turned up once. This chain connects TRBV28 to TRBJ1-6, with 8 bases lining up with TRBD1. CDR1 and CDR2 from the germline V gene are MDHEN and SYDVKM. The CDR3 length is 14 residues. The J segment lost 8 bases and the V segment lost 6 bases, leaving 6 bases of the junction unmatched. The CDR3 is CASSSTGGDSPLHF. The CDR3 DNA reads TGTGCCAGCAGCTCCACAGGGGGTGATTCACCCCTCCACTTT.

The chain recombines TRBV6-1 with TRBJ2-3; 11 positions agree with TRBD2. Germline trimming cut 3 bases from V and 3 bases from J; bases unmatched to any gene: 5. Germline-derived CDR1 and CDR2 are MNHNS and SASEGT. The CDR3 length is 16 residues. CDR3 sequence reads: CASSDLAGGPTDTQYF. As DNA, the CDR3 is TGTGCCAGCAGTGACTTAGCGGGAGGGCCAACAGATACGCAGTATTTT.

The V gene is TRBV30, the J gene TRBJ1-1; TRBD1 matches at 7 bases. Unmatched junction bases numbered 10, after V lost 5 bases and J lost 10 bases. Germline V CDR1 and CDR2: GTSNPN, SVGIG (reference sequence). This CDR3 has 12 residues. The CDR3 spells CAWDRAGATAFF. CDR3 coding DNA: TGTGCCTGGGACAGGGCCGGGGCAACAGCTTTCTTT.

The chain combines TRBV28 with TRBJ2-7; D is perhaps TRBD1 (6 bases). The V end was cut by 6 bases, the J end by 5 bases, with 17 bases between. CDR3 size: 14 residues. Germline V gene sequence: CDR1 MDHEN, CDR2 SYDVKM. The CDR3 sequence: CASRKETGADEQYF. In DNA form, the CDR3 reads TGTGCCAGCAGGAAGGAGACAGGTGCCGACGAGCAGTACTTC.

This clone was observed once. The V call is TRBV5-6, the J call TRBJ1-1; D is unresolved. The CDR3 extends over 14 amino acids. V was trimmed by 4 bases and J by 0 bases, leaving 10 bases between them. CDR1 is SGHDT, CDR2 YYEEEE, per germline. The CDR3 reads CASSQEKMNTEAFF. Written as DNA, the CDR3 is TGTGCCAGCAGCCAAGAGAAGATGAACACTGAAGCTTTCTTT.

The gene calls are TRBV7-3 and TRBJ1-1; D not certain. This CDR3 region has 13 residues. CDR1 and CDR2 from the germline V gene are SGHTA and FQGTGA. Trimming cost V 3 bases and J 3 bases, with 8 bases left between them. The CDR3 region is CASSFLRDTEAFF. CDR3 DNA sequence: TGTGCCAGCAGCTTCTTAAGAGACACTGAAGCTTTCTTT.

The CDR3 DNA reads TGCAGCGTGGTGACAGATAGCCACGAGCAGTACTTC. This codes for CSVVTDSHEQYF. The J gene is TRBJ2-7, the V gene TRBV29-1, with a tentative D call TRBD1 (5 bases). Trimming removed 6 bases from V and 5 bases from J, with 14 bases in between. CDR1 and CDR2 from the germline V gene are SQVTM and ANQGSEA. The CDR3 is 12 residues long.

The V gene is TRBV11-2, the J gene TRBJ2-7; D is perhaps TRBD2 (7 bases). This CDR3 contains 16 residues. Germline CDR1 reads SGHAT; CDR2 reads FQNNGV. V dropped 5 bases and J dropped 4 bases, with 21 bases sitting between them. In DNA form, the CDR3 reads TGTGCCAGCAGCCGAGGGGGGGGAGGAAACCCATACGAGCAGTACTTC. Translating gives CASSRGGGGNPYEQYF. Looking up the rest from reference TRBV11-2 and TRBJ2-7 gives the full variable domain: EAGVAQSPRYKIIEKRQSVAFWCNPISGHATLYWYQQILGQGPKLLIQFQNNGVVDDSQLPKDRFSAERLKGVDSTLKIQPAKLEDSAVYLCASSRGGGGNPYEQYFGPGTRLTVT.

This chain connects TRBV5-4 to TRBJ1-4, with 8 positions matching TRBD1. After removal of 2 bases from V and 0 bases from J, the junction contained 6 bases not matched to a gene. Germline loops: CDR1 SGHNT, CDR2 YYREEE (reference sequence). This CDR3 has 17 amino acids. The CDR3 here is CASSLPGQAATNEKLFF. The CDR3 region has the DNA TGTGCCAGCAGCTTACCGGGACAGGCTGCAACTAATGAAAAACTGTTTTTT.

The chain recombines TRBV21-1 with TRBJ1-2; the D call in the table, TRBD1, was not verified against the DNA. TRBV21-1 corresponds to a pseudogene. The CDR3 has 13 residues. The CDR3 loop is CASSKKSQGSPLF. CDR3 DNA sequence: TGTGCCAGCAGCAAAAAATCTCAGGGATCTCCGCTCTTC.

The chain has TRBV30 and TRBJ2-3; 9 bases are shared with TRBD2. V shed 2 bases and J 4 bases; nucleotides not matched to a gene: 7. CDR1 is GTSNPN and CDR2 is SVGIG in the germline V gene (reference sequence). This CDR3 region has 15 residues. CDR3 sequence (DNA): TGTGCCTGGAGTCCACTTAGCGGGAGCCCAGATACGCAGTATTTT. This translates into CAWSPLSGSPDTQYF. Full variable domain (remainder filled in from reference TRBV30 and TRBJ2-3): SQTIHQWPATLVQPVGSPLSLECTVEGTSNPNLYWYRQAAGRGLQLLFYSVGIGQISSEVPQNLSASRPQDRQFILSSKKLLLSDSGFYLCAWSPLSGSPDTQYFGPGTRLTVL.

The chain combines TRBV19 with TRBJ1-1; a possible D gene is TRBD1 (6 bases). The CDR3 runs to 14 residues. V shed 7 bases and J shed 3 bases, with 15 bases lying between them. Per germline, CDR1 LNHDA and CDR2 SQIVND (reference sequence). CDR3 nucleotide sequence: TGTGCCAGTAACAAACAGGGAGTCGACACTGAAGCTTTCTTT. Its protein product is CASNKQGVDTEAFF. Drawing the rest from reference TRBV19 and TRBJ1-1, the complete variable domain is DGGITQSPKYLFRKEGQNVTLSCEQNLNHDAMYWYRQDPGQGLRLIYYSQIVNDFQKGDIAEGYSVSREKKESFPLTVTSAQKNPTAFYLCASNKQGVDTEAFFGQGTRLTVV.

V and J are TRBV19 and TRBJ2-7, with unresolved D. V was cut by 4 bases and J by 2 bases, with 9 bases left in between. The CDR3 is made up of 13 amino acids. CDR1 LNHDA and CDR2 SQIVND come from the germline V gene (reference sequence). In nucleotides, the CDR3 is TGTGCCAGTAGTAGAGGCACCACCTACGAGCAGTACTTC. It yields the protein CASSRGTTYEQYF.

The V call is TRBV9, the J call TRBJ1-2; TRBD1 might be the D (5 bases). Germline V lookup: CDR1 SGDLS, CDR2 YYNGEE. This CDR3 is built from 15 residues. The ends were cut back, 0 bases at V and 4 bases at J, with 13 bases in the middle. Here the CDR3 DNA reads TGTGCCAGCAGCGTAGCGGGGGAAGTTAGCTATGGCTACACCTTC. Amino acids: CASSVAGEVSYGYTF.

The J gene is TRBJ2-1, the V gene TRBV11-3, with 7 nucleotides matching TRBD2. From germline, CDR1 is SGHNT and CDR2 YENEEA. The ends lost 6 bases at V and 5 bases at J; junction bases unmatched: 7. This CDR3 comprises 14 residues. The CDR3 DNA reads as TGTGCCAGCAGTGGGGCTAGCGGAAACAATGAGCAGTTCTTC. Translation: CASSGASGNNEQFF. Full variable domain (rest looked up from reference TRBV11-3 and TRBJ2-1): EAGVVQSPRYKIIEKKQPVAFWCNPISGHNTLYWYLQNLGQGPELLIRYENEEAVDDSQLPKDRFSAERLKGVDSTLKIQPAELGDSAVYLCASSGASGNNEQFFGPGTRLTVL.

V gene TRBV11-2 combines with J gene TRBJ2-1, with 11 positions matching TRBD2. With V trimmed by 5 bases and J by 8 bases, 8 bases remained unmatched. The CDR3 has 15 residues. Germline V lookup: CDR1 SGHAT, CDR2 FQNNGV. CDR3: CASSHSGGALDEQFF. For the CDR3, the DNA is TGTGCCAGCAGCCATAGCGGGGGGGCCTTGGATGAGCAGTTCTTC. Together with reference TRBV11-2 and TRBJ2-1, the CDR3 gives the full variable domain: EAGVAQSPRYKIIEKRQSVAFWCNPISGHATLYWYQQILGQGPKLLIQFQNNGVVDDSQLPKDRFSAERLKGVDSTLKIQPAKLEDSAVYLCASSHSGGALDEQFFGPGTRLTVL.

CDR3 in amino acids: CASSFRGPSQSYGYTF. CDR3 nucleotide sequence: TGCGCCAGCAGCTTCAGGGGGCCCTCCCAAAGCTATGGCTACACCTTC. This chain joins TRBV5-1 and TRBJ1-2, with 8 nucleotides matching TRBD1. Germline-derived CDR1 and CDR2 are SGHRS and YFSETQ. This CDR3 spans 16 amino acids. With 2 bases clipped from V and 4 bases from J, the junction kept 10 bases outside the gene matches. Supplemented by reference TRBV5-1 and TRBJ1-2, the full variable domain reads KAGVTQTPRYLIKTRGQQVTLSCSPISGHRSVSWYQQTPGQGLQFLFEYFSETQRNKGNFPGRFSGRQFSNSRSEMNVSTLELGDSALYLCASSFRGPSQSYGYTFGSGTRLTVV.

The chain joins TRBV11-2 to TRBJ1-2; 7 nucleotides match TRBD1. This CDR3 spans 14 amino acids. Germline CDR1 reads SGHAT; CDR2 reads FQNNGV. Trimming removed 5 bases from V and 8 bases from J; junction bases left unmatched: 11. CDR3 residues: CASSPDPGTEGYTF. CDR3 nucleotides: TGTGCCAGCAGCCCAGACCCCGGGACAGAAGGCTACACCTTC.

The V gene is TRBV19, the J gene TRBJ1-5, with TRBD1 identical over 8 bases. CDR1 and CDR2 from the germline V gene are LNHDA and SQIVND (reference sequence). V lost 5 bases, J lost 6 bases, and 6 bases stayed unmatched. This CDR3 is built from 14 residues. CDR3: CASSQQGGGQPQHF. Here the CDR3 DNA reads TGTGCCAGTAGTCAACAGGGGGGAGGTCAGCCCCAGCATTTT.

The V and J genes are TRBV29-1 and TRBJ1-2; 7 bases are shared with TRBD1. The germline CDR1 and CDR2 sequences are SQVTM and ANQGSEA. Losses at the gene ends were 7 bases for V and 4 bases for J; bases not matched to a gene: 6. The CDR3 is 12 residues long. The CDR3 loop is CSGRDSSYGYTF. The CDR3, as DNA: TGCAGCGGGCGGGACAGCTCCTATGGCTACACCTTC.

The chain carries TRBV6-5 and TRBJ1-5, with 7 positions matching TRBD1. CDR1 and CDR2 (germline): MNHEY, SVGAGI. V lost 8 bases, J lost 7 bases, and 5 bases stayed unmatched. The CDR3 loop spans 12 amino acids. CDR3 DNA sequence: TGTGCCAGCCAATACAGGGGACAGCCCCAGCATTTT. Protein product: CASQYRGQPQHF.

This clone was recorded a few times. The rearrangement links TRBV4-1 to TRBJ1-1; D is undetermined. Trimming took off 0 bases at V and 7 bases at J, with 9 bases between the two ends. Germline CDR1 is MGHRA and CDR2 is YSYEKL. The CDR3 runs to 13 residues. The CDR3 nucleotides read TGCGCCAGCAGCCAAGAGGTGCGGCTTGAAGCTTTCTTT. It encodes CASSQEVRLEAFF.

This chain joins TRBV30 and TRBJ2-3; D gene uncertain. Trimming took 4 bases from V and 7 from J, leaving 15 bases between them. This CDR3 has 13 amino acids. CDR1 is GTSNPN, CDR2 SVGIG, per germline (reference sequence). CDR3 amino acids: CAWNTDGWHTQYF. The CDR3 bases are TGTGCCTGGAACACAGACGGTTGGCATACGCAGTATTTT.

This clone occurred a few times. This sequence joins TRBV29-1 and TRBJ1-1, with D perhaps TRBD1 (6 bases). The CDR3 has 13 residues. Between the trimmed V and J ends, which lost 8 bases and 0 bases, there was a span of 13 bases. Germline V gene data show CDR1 as SQVTM and CDR2 as ANQGSEA. The CDR3 bases are TGCAGCATACGGACAGCGATGAACACTGAAGCTTTCTTT. Amino acid sequence: CSIRTAMNTEAFF.

The rearrangement joins TRBV19 to TRBJ1-6; 8 bases fit TRBD1. The germline CDR1 and CDR2 sequences are LNHDA and SQIVND (reference sequence). V gave up 8 bases and J gave up 9 bases; unmatched junction bases: 9. The CDR3 sequence is 14 residues long. CDR3 bases: TGTGCCAGTTGCATGACAGGGGCTACTTCACCCCTCCACTTT. Amino acids: CASCMTGATSPLHF.

The rearrangement links TRBV11-2 to TRBJ1-2; D possibly corresponds to TRBD1 (6 bases). Germline V gives CDR1 SGHAT, CDR2 FQNNGV. V was pared by 5 bases and J by 0 bases, with 13 bases between. The CDR3 is 15 amino acids. As DNA, the CDR3 is TGTGCCAGCAGCCCCGAGGGGGTACCTAACTATGGCTACACCTTC. This encodes CASSPEGVPNYGYTF.

The sample holds a few counts of this clone. This rearrangement joins TRBV6-5 to TRBJ2-7, with TRBD1 matching 12 bases. Germline-derived CDR1 and CDR2 are MNHEY and SVGAGI. V shed 5 bases and J 5 bases; nucleotides not matched to a gene: 4. The CDR3 contains 14 residues. This chain's CDR3 is CASSVGTGGDEQYF. In nucleotides, the CDR3 is TGTGCCAGCAGTGTCGGGACAGGGGGCGACGAGCAGTACTTC.

The genes are TRBV27 and TRBJ1-2, with no clear D. V was shortened by 4 bases and J by 8 bases, with 8 bases between the two germline ends. CDR1 and CDR2 (germline): MNHEY, SMNVEV (reference sequence). The length of the CDR3 is 11 residues. The CDR3 sequence: CASSSGKGYTF. In nucleotides, the CDR3 is TGTGCCAGCAGTTCGGGGAAAGGCTACACCTTC.